The T cell receptor beta chain described here comes from a study of spatial heterogeneity in lung cancer. The presence of a unique molecular identifier marked each TCR cDNA molecule. TCRdb reprocessed the 5' RACE reads via MiXCR and lists one record per CDR3 protein. The data contain under 4,000 distinct CDR3 sequences, 25% to 30% of them singletons. Sample time point: sample taken at primary tumor resection. In each case, whole RNA from tumor, nontumor lung or frozen PBMC was sequenced unsorted. This clonotype is termed medium-sized. Found in a library prepared for alpha chains, this beta chain is an off-target read, and its abundance has little meaning. The sequencing here drew on PBMCs, taken at surgery. This clonotype was sampled from a female donor with early-stage non-small cell lung cancer.

CDR3 coding DNA: TGTGCCAGCAGCGGGACAGGGTGGGAAGAGACCCAGTACTTC. As protein: CASSGTGWEETQYF. J is TRBJ2-5 and V is TRBV6-5; TRBD1 matches at 9 bases. Germline CDR1 and CDR2: MNHEY and SVGAGI. Trimming at V came to 6 bases and at J to 3 bases, leaving 5 bases not matched to a gene. The CDR3 consists of 14 residues.